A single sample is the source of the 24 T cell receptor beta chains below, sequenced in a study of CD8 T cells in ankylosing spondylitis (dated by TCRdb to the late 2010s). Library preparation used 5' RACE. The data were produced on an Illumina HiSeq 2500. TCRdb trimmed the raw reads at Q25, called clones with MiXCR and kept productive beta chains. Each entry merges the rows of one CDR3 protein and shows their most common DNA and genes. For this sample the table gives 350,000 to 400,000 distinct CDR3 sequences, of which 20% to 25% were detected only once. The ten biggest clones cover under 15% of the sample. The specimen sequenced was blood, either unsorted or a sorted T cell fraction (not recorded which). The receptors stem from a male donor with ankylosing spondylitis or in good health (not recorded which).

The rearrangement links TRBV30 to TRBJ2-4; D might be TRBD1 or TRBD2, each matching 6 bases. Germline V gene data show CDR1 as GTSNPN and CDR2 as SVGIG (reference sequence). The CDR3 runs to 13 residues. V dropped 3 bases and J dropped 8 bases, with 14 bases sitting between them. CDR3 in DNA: TGTGCCTGGAGGGCAGGGGAGGCACACATTCAGTACTTC. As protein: CAWRAGEAHIQYF.

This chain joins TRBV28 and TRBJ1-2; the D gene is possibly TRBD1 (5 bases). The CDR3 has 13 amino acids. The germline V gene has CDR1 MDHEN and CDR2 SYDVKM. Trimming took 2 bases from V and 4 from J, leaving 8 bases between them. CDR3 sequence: CASSLKGFYGYTF. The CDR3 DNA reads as TGTGCCAGCAGTTTAAAGGGGTTCTATGGCTACACCTTC.

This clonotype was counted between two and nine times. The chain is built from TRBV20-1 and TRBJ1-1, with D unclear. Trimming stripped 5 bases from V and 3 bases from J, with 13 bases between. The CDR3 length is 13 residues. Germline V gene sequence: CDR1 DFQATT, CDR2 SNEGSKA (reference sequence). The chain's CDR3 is CSALGRADTEAFF. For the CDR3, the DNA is TGCAGTGCTCTTGGACGGGCAGACACTGAAGCTTTCTTT.

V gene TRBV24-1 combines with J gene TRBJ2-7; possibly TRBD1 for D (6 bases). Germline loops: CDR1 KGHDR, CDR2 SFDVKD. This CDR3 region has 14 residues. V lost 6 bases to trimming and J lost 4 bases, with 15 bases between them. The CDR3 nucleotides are TGTGCCACCAGTTCAAGACAGGAGCCTTACGAGCAGTACTTC. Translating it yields CATSSRQEPYEQYF.

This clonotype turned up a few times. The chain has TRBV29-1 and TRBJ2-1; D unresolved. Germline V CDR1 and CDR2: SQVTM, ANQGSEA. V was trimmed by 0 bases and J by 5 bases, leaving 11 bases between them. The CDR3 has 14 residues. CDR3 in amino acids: CSVEDWQPDNEQFF. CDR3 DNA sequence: TGCAGCGTTGAAGATTGGCAACCCGACAATGAGCAGTTCTTC.

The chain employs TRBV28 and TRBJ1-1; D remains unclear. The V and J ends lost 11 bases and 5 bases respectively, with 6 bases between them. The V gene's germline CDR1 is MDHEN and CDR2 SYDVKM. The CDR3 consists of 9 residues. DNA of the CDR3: TGTGCCCAAGGGACTGAAGCTTTCTTT. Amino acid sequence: CAQGTEAFF.

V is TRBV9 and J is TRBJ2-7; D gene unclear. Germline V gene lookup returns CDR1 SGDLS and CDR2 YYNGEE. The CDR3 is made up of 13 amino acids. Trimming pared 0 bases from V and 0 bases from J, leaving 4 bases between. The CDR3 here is CASSVATSYEQYF. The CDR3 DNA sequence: TGTGCCAGCAGCGTAGCTACCTCCTACGAGCAGTACTTC.

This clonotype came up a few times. The CDR3 loop is CASSLMGVSYEQYF. In DNA, the CDR3 is TGTGCCAGCAGCCTGATGGGGGTCTCCTACGAGCAGTACTTC. The chain is built from TRBV7-2 and TRBJ2-7; D possibly uses TRBD1 or TRBD2 (5 bases each). CDR1 and CDR2 from the germline V gene are SGHTA and FQGNSA. V was clipped by 5 bases and J by 0 bases, with 11 bases between them. This CDR3 has 14 residues.

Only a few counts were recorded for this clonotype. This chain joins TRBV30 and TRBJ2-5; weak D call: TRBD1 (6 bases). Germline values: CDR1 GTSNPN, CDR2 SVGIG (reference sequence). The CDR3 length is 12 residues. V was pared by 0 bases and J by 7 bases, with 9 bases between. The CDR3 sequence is CAWSVQGRTQYF. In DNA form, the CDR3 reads TGTGCCTGGAGTGTACAGGGTCGGACCCAGTACTTC.

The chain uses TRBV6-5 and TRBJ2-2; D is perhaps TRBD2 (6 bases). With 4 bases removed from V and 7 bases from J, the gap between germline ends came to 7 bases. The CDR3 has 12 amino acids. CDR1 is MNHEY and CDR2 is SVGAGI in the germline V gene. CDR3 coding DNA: TGTGCCAGCAGTTGGGGGGACGGGGAGCTGTTTTTT. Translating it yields CASSWGDGELFF.

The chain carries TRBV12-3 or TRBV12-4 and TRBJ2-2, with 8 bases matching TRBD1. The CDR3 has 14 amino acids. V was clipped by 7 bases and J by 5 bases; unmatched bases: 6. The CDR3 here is CASTLDRATGELFF. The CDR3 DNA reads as TGTGCCAGCACCCTGGACAGGGCGACCGGGGAGCTGTTTTTT.

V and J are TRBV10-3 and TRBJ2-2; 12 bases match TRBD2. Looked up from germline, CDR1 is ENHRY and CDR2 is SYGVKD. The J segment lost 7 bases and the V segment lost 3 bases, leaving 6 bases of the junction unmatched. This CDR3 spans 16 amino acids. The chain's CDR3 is CAISDRTSGEFGELFF. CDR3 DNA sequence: TGTGCCATCAGTGATAGGACTAGCGGGGAATTCGGGGAGCTGTTTTTT.

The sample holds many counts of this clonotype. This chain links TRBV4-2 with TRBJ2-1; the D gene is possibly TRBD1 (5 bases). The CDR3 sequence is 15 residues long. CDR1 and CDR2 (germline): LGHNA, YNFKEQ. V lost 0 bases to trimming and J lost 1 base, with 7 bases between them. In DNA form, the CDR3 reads TGTGCCAGCAGCCAAGATGCAGGGTCCTACAATGAGCAGTTCTTC. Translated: CASSQDAGSYNEQFF.

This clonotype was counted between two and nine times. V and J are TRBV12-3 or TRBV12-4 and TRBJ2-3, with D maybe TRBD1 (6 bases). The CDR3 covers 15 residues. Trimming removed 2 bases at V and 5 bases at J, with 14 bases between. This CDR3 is CASSLPGDPGDTQYF. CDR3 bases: TGTGCCAGCAGTTTACCAGGGGACCCGGGAGATACGCAGTATTTT.

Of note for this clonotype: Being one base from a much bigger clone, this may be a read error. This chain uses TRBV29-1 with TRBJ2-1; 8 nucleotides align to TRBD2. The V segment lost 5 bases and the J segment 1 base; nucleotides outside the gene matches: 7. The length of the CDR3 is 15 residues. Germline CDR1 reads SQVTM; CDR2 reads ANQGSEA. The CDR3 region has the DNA TGCAGCGTTTCAGACGGCGGGGGGTCCTACAATGAGCAGTTCTTC. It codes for CSVSDGGGSYNEQFF.

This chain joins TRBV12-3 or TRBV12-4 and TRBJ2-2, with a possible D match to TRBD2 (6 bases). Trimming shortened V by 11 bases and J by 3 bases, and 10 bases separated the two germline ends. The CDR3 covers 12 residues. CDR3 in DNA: TGTGCCGCATCGGGGGACACCGGGGAGCTGTTTTTT. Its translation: CAASGDTGELFF.

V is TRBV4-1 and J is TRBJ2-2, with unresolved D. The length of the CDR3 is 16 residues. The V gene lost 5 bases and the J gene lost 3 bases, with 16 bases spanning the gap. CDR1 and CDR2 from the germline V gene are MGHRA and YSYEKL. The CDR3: CASSFLKALDTGELFF. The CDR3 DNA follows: TGCGCCAGCAGCTTCTTAAAGGCTCTGGACACCGGGGAGCTGTTTTTT.

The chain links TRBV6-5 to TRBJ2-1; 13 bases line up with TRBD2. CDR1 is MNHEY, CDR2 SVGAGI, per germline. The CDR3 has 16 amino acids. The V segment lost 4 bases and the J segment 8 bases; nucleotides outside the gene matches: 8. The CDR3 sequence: CASSSVTSGGHDEQFF. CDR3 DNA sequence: TGTGCCAGCAGTTCAGTGACTAGCGGGGGGCACGATGAGCAGTTCTTC.

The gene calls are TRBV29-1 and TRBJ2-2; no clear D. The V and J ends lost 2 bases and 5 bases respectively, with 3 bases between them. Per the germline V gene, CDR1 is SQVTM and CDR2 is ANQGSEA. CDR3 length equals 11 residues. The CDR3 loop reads CSVETTGELFF. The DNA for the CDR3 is TGCAGCGTTGAAACAACCGGGGAGCTGTTTTTT.

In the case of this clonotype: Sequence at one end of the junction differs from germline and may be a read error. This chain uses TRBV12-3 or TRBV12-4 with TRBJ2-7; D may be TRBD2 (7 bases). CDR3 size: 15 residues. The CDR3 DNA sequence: TGTGCCAGCAGCTTAGGGGGGGGGTTGCCCTCCGAGCAGTACTTC. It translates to CASSLGGGLPSEQYF.

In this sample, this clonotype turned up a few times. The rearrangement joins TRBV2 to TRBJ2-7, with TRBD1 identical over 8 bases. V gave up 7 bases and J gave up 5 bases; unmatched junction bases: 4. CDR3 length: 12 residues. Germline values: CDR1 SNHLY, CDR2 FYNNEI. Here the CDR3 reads CASKTGVHEQYF. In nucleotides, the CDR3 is TGTGCCAGCAAGACAGGGGTCCACGAGCAGTACTTC.

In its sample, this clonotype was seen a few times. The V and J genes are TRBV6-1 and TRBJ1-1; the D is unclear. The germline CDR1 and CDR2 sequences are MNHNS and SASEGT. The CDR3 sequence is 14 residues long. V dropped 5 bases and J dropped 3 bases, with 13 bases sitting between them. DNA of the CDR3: TGTGCCAGCAGTCTCGGACTGGGCTACACTGAAGCTTTCTTT. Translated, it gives CASSLGLGYTEAFF.

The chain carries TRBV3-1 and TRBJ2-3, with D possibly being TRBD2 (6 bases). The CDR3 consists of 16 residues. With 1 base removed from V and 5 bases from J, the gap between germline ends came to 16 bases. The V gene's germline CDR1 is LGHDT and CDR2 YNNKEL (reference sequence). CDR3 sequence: CASSQVARLGGDTQYF. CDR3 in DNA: TGTGCCAGCAGCCAAGTGGCCCGCCTGGGGGGAGATACGCAGTATTTT.

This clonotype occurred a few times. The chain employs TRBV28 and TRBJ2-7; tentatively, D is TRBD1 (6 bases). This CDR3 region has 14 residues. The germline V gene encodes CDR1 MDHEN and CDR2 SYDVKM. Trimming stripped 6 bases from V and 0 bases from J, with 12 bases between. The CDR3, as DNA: TGTGCCAGCAGAGGCCGGGACATCTCCTACGAGCAGTACTTC. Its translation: CASRGRDISYEQYF.